The source of this T cell receptor beta chain is a study of blood T cell repertoires in COVID-19. Study-level information: Researchers got acute and convalescent COVID-19 samples from the United States, Italy and Spain. The cDNA or gDNA used as material had been derived from T cells, B-cell-depleted T cells, or PBMCs.

From germline, CDR1 is SNHLY and CDR2 FYNNEI. Losses at the gene ends were 3 bases for V and 7 bases for J; bases not matched to a gene: 9. The CDR3 contains 16 residues. This clone has a single count. The assay was immunoSEQ multiplex PCR, and TCRdb's table has in-frame clones only and misses some. The table has roughly 68,000 clones, approximately 81% seen once; the top ten hold approximately 4%. Enrolled through a virtual design, the participants were between about 18 and 100 years of age and came from approximately 25 US areas. Sequenced sample: PBMCs or T cells enriched from blood (not recorded which). The receptor was derived from a woman aged 40 to 50 with acute COVID-19. The V call is TRBV2, the J call TRBJ2-1, with 10 bases that match TRBD2. The CDR3 region is CASSDEERGGGNEQFF. The CDR3 DNA follows: TGTGCCAGCAGTGATGAGGAGCGGGGGGGCGGAAATGAGCAGTTCTTC.